Listed below are T cell receptor beta chains from one sample, sequenced in a study of Graves' ophthalmopathy and Graves' hyperthyroidism. TCRdb reprocessed the multiplex PCR reads with MiXCR, giving one entry per CDR3 protein. This sample has hundreds of thousands of distinct CDR3 sequences, with about 20% found just once. Sequencing used peripheral blood. All receptors come from a woman aged 18-29 years with stable Graves' hyperthyroidism. Some clones in this sample may be carry-over from other donors' samples. CDR3s include the opening cysteine and the closing phenylalanine or tryptophan. D genes are given only for firm matches. A row's size may be missing; if present it is once, few, many or a size class.

clone_size: many
j_call: TRBJ2-5
v_call: TRBV12-3/TRBV12-4
cdr3_length: 13
d_call: TRBD2
cdr3_aa: CASSHTSGETQYF
cdr3_nt: TGTGCCAGCAGCCATACTAGCGGGGAGACCCAGTACTTC

clone_size: many
j_call: TRBJ1-2
v_call: TRBV10-3
cdr3_length: 13
d_call: TRBD1
cdr3_aa: CAISDDRVYGYTF
cdr3_nt: TGTGCCATCAGTGATGACAGGGTTTATGGCTACACCTTC

clone_size: NA
j_call: TRBJ1-2
v_call: TRBV3-1
cdr3_length: 14
d_call: TRBD1
cdr3_aa: CASSQDAQGGGYTF
cdr3_nt: TGTGCCAGCAGCCAAGATGCACAGGGGGGAGGCTACACCTTC

clone_size: many
j_call: TRBJ2-7
v_call: TRBV12-3/TRBV12-4
cdr3_length: 15
d_call: TRBD2
cdr3_aa: CASIQSAGGRYEQYF
cdr3_nt: TGTGCCAGCATCCAATCAGCGGGAGGGCGCTACGAGCAGTACTTC

clone_size: NA
j_call: TRBJ2-7
v_call: TRBV7-8
cdr3_length: 12
d_call: NA
cdr3_aa: CASSSGLHEQYF
cdr3_nt: TGTGCCAGCAGCTCGGGCCTCCACGAGCAGTACTTC

clone_size: NA
j_call: TRBJ1-5
v_call: TRBV3-1
cdr3_length: 13
d_call: NA
cdr3_aa: CASSQDDGQPQHF
cdr3_nt: TGTGCCAGCAGCCAAGATGATGGTCAGCCCCAGCATTTT

clone_size: NA
j_call: TRBJ2-5
v_call: TRBV6-1
cdr3_length: 15
d_call: NA
cdr3_aa: CASSKGSGQQETQYF
cdr3_nt: TGTGCCAGCAGTAAGGGTAGCGGCCAACAAGAGACCCAGTACTTC

clone_size: many
j_call: TRBJ1-5
v_call: TRBV2
cdr3_length: 14
d_call: NA
cdr3_aa: CASRGEYSNQPQHF
cdr3_nt: TGTGCCAGCAGGGGCGAATATAGCAATCAGCCCCAGCATTTT

clone_size: many
j_call: TRBJ2-5
v_call: TRBV27
cdr3_length: 16
d_call: NA
cdr3_aa: CASSPSHRESQETQYF
cdr3_nt: TGTGCCAGCAGCCCCTCTCACAGGGAGTCACAAGAGACCCAGTACTTC

clone_size: NA
j_call: TRBJ2-5
v_call: TRBV5-8
cdr3_length: 17
d_call: TRBD1
cdr3_aa: CASSFVTRRGLVETQYF
cdr3_nt: TGTGCCAGCAGCTTCGTCACCCGCAGGGGGCTTGTAGAGACCCAGTACTTC

clone_size: many
j_call: TRBJ1-3
v_call: TRBV12-3/TRBV12-4
cdr3_length: 15
d_call: NA
cdr3_aa: CASSLRTVPGNTIYF
cdr3_nt: TGTGCCAGCAGTTTACGGACAGTACCTGGAAACACCATATATTTT

clone_size: many
j_call: TRBJ2-4
v_call: TRBV12-3/TRBV12-4
cdr3_length: 15
d_call: TRBD2
cdr3_aa: CASSTSGTRGNIQYF
cdr3_nt: TGTGCCAGCAGCACGTCCGGGACTAGGGGAAACATTCAGTACTTC

clone_size: many
j_call: TRBJ1-1
v_call: TRBV11-2
cdr3_length: 13
d_call: NA
cdr3_aa: CASSSSVNTEAFF
cdr3_nt: TGTGCCAGCAGCTCCAGTGTGAACACTGAAGCTTTCTTT

clone_size: NA
j_call: TRBJ1-5
v_call: TRBV11-1
cdr3_length: 14
d_call: NA
cdr3_aa: CASSADGPNQPQHF
cdr3_nt: TGTGCCAGCAGCGCCGACGGCCCCAATCAGCCCCAGCATTTT

clone_size: NA
j_call: TRBJ1-2
v_call: TRBV29-1
cdr3_length: 13
d_call: NA
cdr3_aa: CSVFGGAASGYTF
cdr3_nt: TGCAGCGTTTTCGGGGGGGCGGCGTCTGGCTACACCTTC

clone_size: many
j_call: TRBJ2-7
v_call: TRBV28
cdr3_length: 13
d_call: TRBD1
cdr3_aa: CASSPWDRAEQYF
cdr3_nt: TGTGCCAGCAGTCCCTGGGACAGGGCAGAGCAGTACTTC

clone_size: NA
j_call: TRBJ1-1
v_call: TRBV7-2
cdr3_length: 15
d_call: NA
cdr3_aa: CASSGSRVMNTEAFF
cdr3_nt: TGTGCCAGCAGCGGGTCCAGGGTCATGAACACTGAAGCTTTCTTT

clone_size: many
j_call: TRBJ2-7
v_call: TRBV19
cdr3_length: 15
d_call: TRBD2
cdr3_aa: CASRRATSGDYEQYF
cdr3_nt: TGTGCCAGTAGGAGGGCGACTAGCGGGGACTACGAGCAGTACTTC

clone_size: many
j_call: TRBJ1-1
v_call: TRBV6-1
cdr3_length: 13
d_call: NA
cdr3_aa: CASSEGWVTEAFF
cdr3_nt: TGTGCCAGCAGTGAAGGATGGGTGACTGAAGCTTTCTTT

clone_size: NA
j_call: TRBJ1-1
v_call: TRBV12-3/TRBV12-4
cdr3_length: 14
d_call: TRBD1
cdr3_aa: CASRRQGSYTEAFF
cdr3_nt: TGTGCCAGCAGAAGACAGGGATCGTACACTGAAGCTTTCTTT

clone_size: NA
j_call: TRBJ1-6
v_call: TRBV27
cdr3_length: 15
d_call: NA
cdr3_aa: CASSVGGPYNSPLHF
cdr3_nt: TGTGCCAGCAGTGTGGGGGGCCCCTATAATTCACCCCTCCACTTT

clone_size: NA
j_call: TRBJ2-5
v_call: TRBV20-1
cdr3_length: 14
d_call: NA
cdr3_aa: CSATPWGHQETQYF
cdr3_nt: TGCAGTGCGACACCCTGGGGACATCAAGAGACCCAGTACTTC

clone_size: few
j_call: TRBJ2-7
v_call: TRBV3-2
cdr3_length: 16
d_call: NA
cdr3_aa: CASSQAWGGFFGEQYF
cdr3_nt: TGTGCCAGCAGCCAAGCGTGGGGTGGGTTTTTCGGCGAGCAGTACTTC

clone_size: many
j_call: TRBJ2-7
v_call: TRBV20-1
cdr3_length: 14
d_call: TRBD2
cdr3_aa: CSAQEGTSAYEQYF
cdr3_nt: TGCAGTGCGCAAGAGGGGACTAGTGCCTACGAGCAGTACTTC

clone_size: NA
j_call: TRBJ2-7
v_call: TRBV6-1
cdr3_length: 15
d_call: NA
cdr3_aa: CASSEGTDLSYEQYF
cdr3_nt: TGTGCCAGCAGTGAAGGGACAGACCTCTCCTACGAGCAGTACTTC

clone_size: many
j_call: TRBJ1-1
v_call: TRBV27
cdr3_length: 14
d_call: NA
cdr3_aa: CASSFILGNTEAFF
cdr3_nt: TGTGCCAGCAGTTTTATTCTGGGAAACACTGAAGCTTTCTTT

clone_size: many
j_call: TRBJ2-2
v_call: TRBV11-2
cdr3_length: 17
d_call: TRBD2
cdr3_aa: CASSSPRGRAGTGELFF
cdr3_nt: TGTGCCAGCAGCTCCCCGCGCGGGAGGGCCGGCACCGGGGAGCTGTTTTTT

clone_size: many
j_call: TRBJ2-5
v_call: TRBV3-1
cdr3_length: 13
d_call: NA
cdr3_aa: CASRASPGETQYF
cdr3_nt: TGTGCCAGCAGGGCTAGCCCGGGGGAGACCCAGTACTTC

clone_size: once
j_call: TRBJ2-5
v_call: TRBV9
cdr3_length: 18
d_call: TRBD2
cdr3_aa: CASSVFTSGSAGGETQYF
cdr3_nt: TGTGCCAGCAGCGTATTTACTAGCGGATCCGCTGGGGGGGAGACCCAGTACTTC

clone_size: few
j_call: TRBJ1-2
v_call: TRBV6-1
cdr3_length: 15
d_call: TRBD1
cdr3_aa: CASRQPGQGLYGYTF
cdr3_nt: TGTGCCAGCAGACAACCGGGACAGGGGTTATATGGCTACACCTTC

clone_size: once
j_call: TRBJ1-3
v_call: TRBV7-2
cdr3_length: 12
d_call: NA
cdr3_aa: CASSPDRDGKHF
cdr3_nt: TGTGCCAGCAGCCCAGACCGCGATGGAAAGCATTTT

clone_size: few
j_call: TRBJ1-1
v_call: TRBV29-1
cdr3_length: 14
d_call: TRBD1
cdr3_aa: CSVGEQGVNTEAFF
cdr3_nt: TGCAGCGTCGGCGAGCAGGGGGTTAACACTGAAGCTTTCTTT

clone_size: NA
j_call: TRBJ1-2
v_call: TRBV5-8
cdr3_length: 14
d_call: TRBD1
cdr3_aa: CASRSPGTGDGYTF
cdr3_nt: TGTGCCAGCAGATCTCCCGGGACAGGGGATGGCTACACCTTC

clone_size: many
j_call: TRBJ1-1
v_call: TRBV7-9
cdr3_length: 14
d_call: TRBD1
cdr3_aa: CASSVGQGDTEAFF
cdr3_nt: TGTGCCAGCAGCGTGGGACAGGGTGACACTGAAGCTTTCTTT

clone_size: many
j_call: TRBJ2-7
v_call: TRBV2
cdr3_length: 14
d_call: NA
cdr3_aa: CASRPSNTIREQYF
cdr3_nt: TGTGCCAGCAGGCCCTCCAATACTATCAGGGAGCAGTACTTC

clone_size: NA
j_call: TRBJ1-5
v_call: TRBV3-1
cdr3_length: 14
d_call: NA
cdr3_aa: CASSPNRLNQPQHF
cdr3_nt: TGTGCCAGCAGCCCTAACAGGTTGAATCAGCCCCAGCATTTT

clone_size: many
j_call: TRBJ2-5
v_call: TRBV7-9
cdr3_length: 15
d_call: TRBD2
cdr3_aa: CASTATSGGAETQYF
cdr3_nt: TGTGCCAGCACCGCGACTAGCGGGGGGGCAGAGACCCAGTACTTC

clone_size: NA
j_call: TRBJ2-7
v_call: TRBV5-1
cdr3_length: 16
d_call: TRBD2
cdr3_aa: CASSLGLAGEAYEQYF
cdr3_nt: TGCGCCAGCAGCTTAGGACTAGCGGGAGAAGCCTACGAGCAGTACTTC

clone_size: many
j_call: TRBJ2-2
v_call: TRBV30
cdr3_length: 17
d_call: TRBD2
cdr3_aa: CAWSAAGVFANTGELFF
cdr3_nt: TGTGCCTGGAGTGCAGCGGGGGTTTTCGCGAACACCGGGGAGCTGTTTTTT

clone_size: many
j_call: TRBJ2-2
v_call: TRBV11-1
cdr3_length: 16
d_call: NA
cdr3_aa: CASSHLRGMKAGELFF
cdr3_nt: TGTGCCAGCAGCCACCTAAGGGGGATGAAGGCCGGGGAGCTGTTTTTT

clone_size: few
j_call: TRBJ2-7
v_call: TRBV29-1
cdr3_length: 14
d_call: TRBD2
cdr3_aa: CSVSGLAGTYEQYF
cdr3_nt: TGCAGCGTGTCAGGACTAGCGGGGACCTACGAGCAGTACTTC

clone_size: many
j_call: TRBJ1-1
v_call: TRBV19
cdr3_length: 13
d_call: TRBD1
cdr3_aa: CASFRAQGAEAFF
cdr3_nt: TGTGCCAGTTTTCGGGCGCAGGGGGCTGAAGCTTTCTTT

clone_size: NA
j_call: TRBJ2-2
v_call: TRBV7-9
cdr3_length: 14
d_call: NA
cdr3_aa: CASSLGEEAGELFF
cdr3_nt: TGTGCCAGCAGCTTAGGGGAAGAGGCCGGGGAGCTGTTTTTT

clone_size: NA
j_call: TRBJ1-1
v_call: TRBV24-1
cdr3_length: 11
d_call: NA
cdr3_aa: CATSGGAEAFF
cdr3_nt: TGTGCCACCAGTGGGGGGGCTGAAGCTTTCTTT

clone_size: many
j_call: TRBJ1-1
v_call: TRBV20-1
cdr3_length: 14
d_call: TRBD1
cdr3_aa: CSASTGQGNTEAFF
cdr3_nt: TGCAGTGCTAGTACCGGACAGGGCAATACTGAAGCTTTCTTT

clone_size: NA
j_call: TRBJ1-1
v_call: TRBV20-1
cdr3_length: 13
d_call: TRBD1
cdr3_aa: CSARGTGGSEAFF
cdr3_nt: TGCAGTGCTAGAGGGACAGGGGGTTCTGAAGCTTTCTTT

clone_size: many
j_call: TRBJ1-5
v_call: TRBV28
cdr3_length: 15
d_call: NA
cdr3_aa: CASSLAGAIDQPQHF
cdr3_nt: TGTGCCAGCAGTTTAGCGGGGGCGATCGATCAGCCCCAGCATTTT

clone_size: many
j_call: TRBJ2-5
v_call: TRBV15
cdr3_length: 15
d_call: NA
cdr3_aa: CATSRDLDLKETQYF
cdr3_nt: TGTGCCACCAGCAGAGATCTGGACTTGAAAGAGACCCAGTACTTC

clone_size: NA
j_call: TRBJ1-1
v_call: TRBV13
cdr3_length: 13
d_call: NA
cdr3_aa: CASSLVLQTEAFF
cdr3_nt: TGTGCCAGCAGCTTAGTCCTACAGACTGAAGCTTTCTTT

clone_size: many
j_call: TRBJ1-5
v_call: TRBV12-3/TRBV12-4
cdr3_length: 13
d_call: NA
cdr3_aa: CASSLVPSRPQHF
cdr3_nt: TGTGCCAGCAGTTTAGTCCCTAGTCGGCCCCAGCATTTT

clone_size: NA
j_call: TRBJ2-5
v_call: TRBV30
cdr3_length: 12
d_call: TRBD2
cdr3_aa: CAWITSGETQYF
cdr3_nt: TGTGCCTGGATCACTAGCGGGGAGACCCAGTACTTC

clone_size: NA
j_call: TRBJ2-7
v_call: TRBV20-1
cdr3_length: 14
d_call: NA
cdr3_aa: CSASNVATSYEQYF
cdr3_nt: TGCAGTGCTAGTAATGTGGCAACATCCTACGAGCAGTACTTC

clone_size: many
j_call: TRBJ2-5
v_call: TRBV20-1
cdr3_length: 15
d_call: NA
cdr3_aa: CSARPPRDGQGTQYF
cdr3_nt: TGCAGTGCTAGACCCCCCCGGGATGGGCAAGGGACCCAGTACTTC

clone_size: many
j_call: TRBJ1-1
v_call: TRBV28
cdr3_length: 15
d_call: NA
cdr3_aa: CASTEGGDRNTEAFF
cdr3_nt: TGTGCCAGCACGGAGGGGGGAGACAGGAACACTGAAGCTTTCTTT

clone_size: many
j_call: TRBJ2-5
v_call: TRBV29-1
cdr3_length: 14
d_call: TRBD1
cdr3_aa: CSVDTPGQKETQYF
cdr3_nt: TGCAGCGTGGACACTCCGGGACAGAAAGAGACCCAGTACTTC